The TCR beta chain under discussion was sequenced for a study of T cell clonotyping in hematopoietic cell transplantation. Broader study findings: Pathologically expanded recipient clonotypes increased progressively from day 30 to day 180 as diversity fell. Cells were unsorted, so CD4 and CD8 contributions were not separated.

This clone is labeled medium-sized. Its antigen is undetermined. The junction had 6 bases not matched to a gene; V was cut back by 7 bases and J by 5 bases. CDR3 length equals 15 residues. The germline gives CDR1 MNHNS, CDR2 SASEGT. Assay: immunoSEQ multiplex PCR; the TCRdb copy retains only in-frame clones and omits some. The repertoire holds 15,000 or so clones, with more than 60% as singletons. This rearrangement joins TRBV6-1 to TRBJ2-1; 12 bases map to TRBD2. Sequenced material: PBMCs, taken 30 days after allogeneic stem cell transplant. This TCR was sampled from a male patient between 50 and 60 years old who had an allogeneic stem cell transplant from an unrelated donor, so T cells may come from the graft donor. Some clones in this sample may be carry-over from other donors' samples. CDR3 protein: CASKDLAGGDNEQFF. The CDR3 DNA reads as TGTGCCAGCAAAGACCTAGCGGGGGGGGACAATGAGCAGTTCTTC.